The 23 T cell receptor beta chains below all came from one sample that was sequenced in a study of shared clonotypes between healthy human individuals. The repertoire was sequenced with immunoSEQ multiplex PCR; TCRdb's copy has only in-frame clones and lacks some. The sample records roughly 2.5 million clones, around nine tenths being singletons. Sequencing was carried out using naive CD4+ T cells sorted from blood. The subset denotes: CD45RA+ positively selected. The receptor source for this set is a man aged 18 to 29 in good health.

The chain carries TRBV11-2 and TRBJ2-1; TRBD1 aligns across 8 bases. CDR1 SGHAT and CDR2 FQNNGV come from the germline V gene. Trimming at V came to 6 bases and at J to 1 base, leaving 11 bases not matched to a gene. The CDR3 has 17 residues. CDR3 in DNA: TGTGCCAGCAGGACATATCGGACAGGGTCTTCCTACAATGAGCAGTTCTTC. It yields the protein CASRTYRTGSSYNEQFF.

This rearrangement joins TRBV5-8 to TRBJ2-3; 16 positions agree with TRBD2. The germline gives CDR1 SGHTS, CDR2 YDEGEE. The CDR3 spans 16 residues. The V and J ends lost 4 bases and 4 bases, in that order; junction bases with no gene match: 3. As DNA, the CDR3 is TGTGCCAGCAGCCGCGGGACTAGCGGGGGGGCAGATACGCAGTATTTT. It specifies CASSRGTSGGADTQYF.

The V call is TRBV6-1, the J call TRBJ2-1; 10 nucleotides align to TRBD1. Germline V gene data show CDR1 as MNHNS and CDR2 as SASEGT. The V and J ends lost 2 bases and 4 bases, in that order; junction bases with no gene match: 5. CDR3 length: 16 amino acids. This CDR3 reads CASSERDRGAYNEQFF. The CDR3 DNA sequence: TGTGCCAGCAGTGAAAGGGACAGGGGTGCATACAATGAGCAGTTCTTC.

The chain's CDR3 is CASSPRTSGSGEQYF. The CDR3 DNA follows: TGCGCCAGCAGCCCCCGGACTAGCGGGAGCGGCGAGCAGTACTTC. The genes are TRBV5-1 and TRBJ2-7, with 13 bases fitting TRBD2. The junction had 7 bases not matched to a gene; V was cut back by 4 bases and J by 6 bases. CDR3 length: 15 residues. The V gene's germline CDR1 is SGHRS and CDR2 YFSETQ.

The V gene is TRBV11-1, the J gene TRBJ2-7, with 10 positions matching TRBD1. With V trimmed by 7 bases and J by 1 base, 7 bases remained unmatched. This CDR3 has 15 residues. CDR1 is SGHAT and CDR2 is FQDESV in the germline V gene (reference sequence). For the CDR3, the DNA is TGTGCCAGCACCCCCCAGGGACAGGGGTCCTACGAGCAGTACTTC. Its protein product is CASTPQGQGSYEQYF. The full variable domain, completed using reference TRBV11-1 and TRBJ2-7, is EAEVAQSPRYKITEKSQAVAFWCDPISGHATLYWYRQILGQGPELLVQFQDESVVDDSQLPKDRFSAERLKGVDSTLKIQPAELGDSAMYLCASTPQGQGSYEQYFGPGTRLTVT.

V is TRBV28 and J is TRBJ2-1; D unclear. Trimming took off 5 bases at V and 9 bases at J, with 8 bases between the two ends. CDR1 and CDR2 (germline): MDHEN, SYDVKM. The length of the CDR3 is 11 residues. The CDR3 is CASSTGLEQFF. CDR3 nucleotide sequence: TGTGCCAGCAGTACCGGCCTTGAGCAGTTCTTC.

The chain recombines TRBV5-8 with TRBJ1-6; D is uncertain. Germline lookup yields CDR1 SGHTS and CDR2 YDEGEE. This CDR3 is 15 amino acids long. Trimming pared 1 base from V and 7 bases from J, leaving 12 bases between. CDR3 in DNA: TGTGCCAGCAGCTTGTACTACAGCGGGAATTCACCCCTCCACTTT. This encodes CASSLYYSGNSPLHF. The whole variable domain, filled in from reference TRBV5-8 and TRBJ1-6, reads EAGVTQSPTHLIKTRGQQATLRCSPISGHTSVYWYQQALGLGLQFLLWYDEGEERNRGNFPPRFSGRQFPNYSSELNVNALELEDSALYLCASSLYYSGNSPLHFGNGTRLTVT.

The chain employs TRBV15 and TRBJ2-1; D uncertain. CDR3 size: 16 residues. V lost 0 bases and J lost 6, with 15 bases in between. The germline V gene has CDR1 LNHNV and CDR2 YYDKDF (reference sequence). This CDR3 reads CATSRDDSLSLNEQFF. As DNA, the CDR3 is TGTGCCACCAGCAGAGATGATTCACTAAGCCTCAATGAGCAGTTCTTC.

This CDR3 reads CASSRSGEFYNEQFF. The CDR3 DNA reads as TGTGCCAGCAGCCGCTCGGGGGAGTTCTACAATGAGCAGTTCTTC. V gene TRBV7-2 combines with J gene TRBJ2-1; tentative D call: TRBD2 (6 bases). This CDR3 region has 15 residues. CDR1 is SGHTA and CDR2 is FQGNSA in the germline V gene. V shed 5 bases and J shed 3 bases, with 14 bases lying between them.

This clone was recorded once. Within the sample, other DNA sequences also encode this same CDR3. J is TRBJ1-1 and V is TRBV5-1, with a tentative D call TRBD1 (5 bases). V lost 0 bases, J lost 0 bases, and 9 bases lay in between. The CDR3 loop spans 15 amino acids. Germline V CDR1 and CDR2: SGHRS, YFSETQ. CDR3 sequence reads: CASSLVGAMNTEAFF. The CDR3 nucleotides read TGCGCCAGCAGCTTGGTTGGGGCAATGAACACTGAAGCTTTCTTT.

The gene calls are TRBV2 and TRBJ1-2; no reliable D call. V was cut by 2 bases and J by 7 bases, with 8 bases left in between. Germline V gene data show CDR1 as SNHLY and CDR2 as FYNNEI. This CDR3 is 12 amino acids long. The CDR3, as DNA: TGTGCCAGCAGTGAATATCCCCCTGGCTACACCTTC. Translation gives CASSEYPPGYTF.

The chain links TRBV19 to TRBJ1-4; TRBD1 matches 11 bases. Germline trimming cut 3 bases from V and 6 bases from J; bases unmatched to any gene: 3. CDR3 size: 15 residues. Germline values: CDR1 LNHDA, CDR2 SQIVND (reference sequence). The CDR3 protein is CASSMPGQGDEKLFF. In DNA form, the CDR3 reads TGTGCCAGTAGTATGCCGGGACAGGGGGATGAAAAACTGTTTTTT.

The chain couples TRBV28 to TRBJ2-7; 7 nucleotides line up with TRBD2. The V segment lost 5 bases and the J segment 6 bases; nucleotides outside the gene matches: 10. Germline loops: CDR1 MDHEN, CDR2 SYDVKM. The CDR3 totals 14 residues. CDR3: CASSTTTSFGEQYF. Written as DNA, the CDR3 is TGTGCCAGCAGTACAACGACTAGCTTTGGCGAGCAGTACTTC.

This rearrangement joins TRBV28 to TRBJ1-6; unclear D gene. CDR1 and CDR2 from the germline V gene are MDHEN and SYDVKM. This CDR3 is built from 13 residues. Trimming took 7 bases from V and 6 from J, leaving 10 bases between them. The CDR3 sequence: CASKTPVNSPLHF. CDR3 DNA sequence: TGTGCCAGCAAGACCCCAGTTAATTCACCCCTCCACTTT.

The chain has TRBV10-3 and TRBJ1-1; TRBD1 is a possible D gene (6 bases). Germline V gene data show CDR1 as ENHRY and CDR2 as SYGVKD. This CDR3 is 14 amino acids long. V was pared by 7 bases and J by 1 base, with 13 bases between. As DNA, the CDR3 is TGTGCCATCAACGAACAGGGACAGAACACTGAAGCTTTCTTT. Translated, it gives CAINEQGQNTEAFF.

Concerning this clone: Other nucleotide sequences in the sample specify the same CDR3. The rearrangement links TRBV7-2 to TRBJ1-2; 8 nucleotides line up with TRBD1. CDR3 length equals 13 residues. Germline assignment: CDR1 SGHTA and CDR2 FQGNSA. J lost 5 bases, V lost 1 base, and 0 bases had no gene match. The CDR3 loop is CASSLGQGYGYTF. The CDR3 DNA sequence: TGTGCCAGCAGCTTAGGACAGGGGTATGGCTACACCTTC.

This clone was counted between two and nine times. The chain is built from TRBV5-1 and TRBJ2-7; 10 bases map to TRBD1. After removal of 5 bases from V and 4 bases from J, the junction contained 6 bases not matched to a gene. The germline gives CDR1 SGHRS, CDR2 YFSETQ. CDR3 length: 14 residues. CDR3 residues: CASSVGTGAYEQYF. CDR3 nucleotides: TGCGCCAGCAGTGTAGGGACAGGGGCTTACGAGCAGTACTTC.

The CDR3 DNA reads as TGCAGCGTTGTAGAGGAGCTCAATGAAAAACTGTTTTTT. Translated, it gives CSVVEELNEKLFF. The rearrangement uses TRBV29-1 and TRBJ1-4; D not resolved. Germline lookup yields CDR1 SQVTM and CDR2 ANQGSEA. CDR3 length: 13 residues. Trimming took off 4 bases at V and 5 bases at J, with 11 bases between the two ends. The entire variable domain, with the rest obtained from reference TRBV29-1 and TRBJ1-4, is as follows: SAVISQKPSRDICQRGTSLTIQCQVDSQVTMMFWYRQQPGQSLTLIATANQGSEATYESGFVIDKFPISRPNLTFSTLTVSNMSPEDSSIYLCSVVEELNEKLFFGSGTQLSVL.

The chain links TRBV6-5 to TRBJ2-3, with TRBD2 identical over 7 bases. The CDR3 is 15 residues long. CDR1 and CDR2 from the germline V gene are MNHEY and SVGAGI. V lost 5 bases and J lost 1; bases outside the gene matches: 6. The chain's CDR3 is CASSPPRGGTDTQYF. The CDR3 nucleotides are TGTGCCAGCAGTCCCCCCCGGGGGGGCACAGATACGCAGTATTTT.

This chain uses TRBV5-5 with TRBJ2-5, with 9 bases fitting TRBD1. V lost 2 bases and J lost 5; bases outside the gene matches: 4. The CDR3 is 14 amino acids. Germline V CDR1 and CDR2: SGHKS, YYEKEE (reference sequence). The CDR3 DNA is TGTGCCAGCAGCTTTGGGACAGGGCGGGAGACCCAGTACTTC. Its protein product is CASSFGTGRETQYF.

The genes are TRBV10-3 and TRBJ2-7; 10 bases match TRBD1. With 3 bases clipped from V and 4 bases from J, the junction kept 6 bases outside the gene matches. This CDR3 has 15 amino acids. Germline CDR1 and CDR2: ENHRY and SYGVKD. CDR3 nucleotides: TGTGCCATCAGTGACCCGGGACAGGGGCGATACGAGCAGTACTTC. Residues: CAISDPGQGRYEQYF.

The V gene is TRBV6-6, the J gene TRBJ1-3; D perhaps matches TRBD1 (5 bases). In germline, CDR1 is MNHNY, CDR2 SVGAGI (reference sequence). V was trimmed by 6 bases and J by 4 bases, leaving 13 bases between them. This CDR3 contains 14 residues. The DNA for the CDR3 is TGTGCCAGCAGCCGGACATTATCCGGAAACACCATATATTTT. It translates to CASSRTLSGNTIYF.

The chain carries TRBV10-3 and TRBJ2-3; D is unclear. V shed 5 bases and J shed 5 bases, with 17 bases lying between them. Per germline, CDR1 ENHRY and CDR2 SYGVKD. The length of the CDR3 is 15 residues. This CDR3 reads CAISSSPRSGDTQYF. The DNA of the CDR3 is TGTGCCATCAGTTCTTCCCCCAGGAGTGGAGATACGCAGTATTTT.